This T cell receptor beta chain was observed in a study of T cell repertoires in cytomegalovirus infection. Whole-study context: An indication of both CMV infection and matching HLA type came from public TCR beta signatures.

Worth noting for this clonotype: Its antigen remains unidentified.

Study results and limitations: Cumulative frequency (of public TCR beta family members) identified carriers of CMV plus the relevant HLA. Dominating the ex vivo response were TCR beta clonotypes that were CMV-specific and HLA-C-restricted.

TCRdb itself ran the reads through MiXCR, one entry per CDR3 protein. The data hold around 530,000 distinct CDR3 sequences, with about 26% observed a single time. CDR3 length: 13 residues. Trimming took 5 bases from V and 3 from J; bases not matched to a gene: 7. The germline CDR1 and CDR2 sequences are GTSNPN and SVGIG (reference sequence). The sequenced sample was PBMCs. The TCR sequence derives from a human donor in good health (CMV status not recorded). Some clones in this sample may be carry-over from other donors' samples. J is TRBJ2-7 and V is TRBV30, with 7 bases fitting TRBD1. The CDR3 region has the DNA TGTGCCTGGGGCAGGGGGACCCTCTACGAGCAGTACTTC. It is translated as CAWGRGTLYEQYF.